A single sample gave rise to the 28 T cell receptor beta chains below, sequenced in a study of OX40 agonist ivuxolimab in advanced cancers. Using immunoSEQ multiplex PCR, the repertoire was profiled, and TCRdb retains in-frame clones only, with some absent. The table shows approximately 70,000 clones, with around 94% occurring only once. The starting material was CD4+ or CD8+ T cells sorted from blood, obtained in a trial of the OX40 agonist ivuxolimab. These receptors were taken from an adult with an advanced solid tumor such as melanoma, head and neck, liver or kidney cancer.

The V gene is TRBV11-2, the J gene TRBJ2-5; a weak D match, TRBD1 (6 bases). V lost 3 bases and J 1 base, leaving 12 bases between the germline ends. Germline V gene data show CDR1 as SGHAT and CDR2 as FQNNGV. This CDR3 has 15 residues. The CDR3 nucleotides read TGTGCCAGCAGCTTTGGCAGGGGCCTCCAAGAGACCCAGTACTTC. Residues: CASSFGRGLQETQYF.

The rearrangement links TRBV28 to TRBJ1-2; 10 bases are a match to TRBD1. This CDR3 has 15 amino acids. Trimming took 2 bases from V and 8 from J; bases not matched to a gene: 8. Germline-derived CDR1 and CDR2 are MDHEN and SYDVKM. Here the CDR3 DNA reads TGTGCCAGCAGTTTAGTTCCGGGACAGGGGAACGGCTACACCTTC. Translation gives CASSLVPGQGNGYTF.

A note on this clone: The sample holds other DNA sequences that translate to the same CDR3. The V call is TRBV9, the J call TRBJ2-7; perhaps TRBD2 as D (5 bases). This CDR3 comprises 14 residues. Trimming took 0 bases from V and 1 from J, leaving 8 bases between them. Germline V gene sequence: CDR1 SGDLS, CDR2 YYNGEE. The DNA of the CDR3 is TGTGCCAGCAGCGTAGCCGGGGAGTCCTACGAGCAGTACTTC. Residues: CASSVAGESYEQYF.

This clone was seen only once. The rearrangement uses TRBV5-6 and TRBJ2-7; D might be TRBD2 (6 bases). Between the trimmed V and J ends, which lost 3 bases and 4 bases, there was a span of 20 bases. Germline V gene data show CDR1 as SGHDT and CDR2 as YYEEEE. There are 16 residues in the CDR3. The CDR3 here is CASSSAPGRGTYEQYF. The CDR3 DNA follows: TGTGCCAGCAGCTCCGCTCCCGGGAGAGGAACTTACGAGCAGTACTTC.

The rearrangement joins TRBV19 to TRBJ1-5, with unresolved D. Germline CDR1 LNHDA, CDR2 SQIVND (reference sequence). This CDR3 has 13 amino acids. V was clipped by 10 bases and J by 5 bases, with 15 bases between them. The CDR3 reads CATARRQDQPQHF. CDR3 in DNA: TGTGCCACAGCAAGGAGGCAGGATCAGCCCCAGCATTTT.

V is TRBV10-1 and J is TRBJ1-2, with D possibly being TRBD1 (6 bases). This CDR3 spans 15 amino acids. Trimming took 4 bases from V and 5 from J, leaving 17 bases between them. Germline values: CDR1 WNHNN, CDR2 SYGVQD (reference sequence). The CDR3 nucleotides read TGCGCCAGCAGTGGTACGGGGGAGGGGGGTTATGGCTACACCTTC. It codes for CASSGTGEGGYGYTF.

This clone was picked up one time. CDR3 in DNA: TGTGCCAGCAGCTCAACCGGAGGTAGCGGGGGGCCTCTGAAGACCCAGTACTTC. This translates into CASSSTGGSGGPLKTQYF. The genes are TRBV7-9 and TRBJ2-5; TRBD2 agrees at 10 bases. Unmatched junction bases numbered 17, after V lost 4 bases and J lost 6 bases. Germline V gene lookup returns CDR1 SEHNR and CDR2 FQNEAQ (reference sequence). CDR3 length equals 18 residues. The full variable domain, rest sourced from reference TRBV7-9 and TRBJ2-5, is DTGVSQNPRHKITKRGQNVTFRCDPISEHNRLYWYRQTLGQGPEFLTYFQNEAQLEKSRLLSDRFSAERPKGSFSTLEIQRTEQGDSAMYLCASSSTGGSGGPLKTQYFGPGTRLLVL.

The CDR3 nucleotides read TGCGCCAGCAGCCAAGCTTGGGACAACCAAGAGACCCAGTACTTC. Protein: CASSQAWDNQETQYF. V is TRBV4-3 and J is TRBJ2-5; tentative D call: TRBD1 (6 bases). CDR3 size: 15 residues. Trimming left V 1 base short and J 0 bases short, with 9 bases between. Germline V lookup: CDR1 LGHNA, CDR2 YSLEER.

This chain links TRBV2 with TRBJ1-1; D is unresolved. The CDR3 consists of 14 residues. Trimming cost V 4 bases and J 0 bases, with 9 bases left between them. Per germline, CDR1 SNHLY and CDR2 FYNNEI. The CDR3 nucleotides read TGTGCCAGCAGTGTGGACGGACTGAACACTGAAGCTTTCTTT. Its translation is CASSVDGLNTEAFF. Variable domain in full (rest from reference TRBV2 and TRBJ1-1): EPEVTQTPSHQVTQMGQEVILRCVPISNHLYFYWYRQILGQKVEFLVSFYNNEISEKSEIFDDQFSVERPDGSNFTLKIRSTKLEDSAMYFCASSVDGLNTEAFFGQGTRLTVV.

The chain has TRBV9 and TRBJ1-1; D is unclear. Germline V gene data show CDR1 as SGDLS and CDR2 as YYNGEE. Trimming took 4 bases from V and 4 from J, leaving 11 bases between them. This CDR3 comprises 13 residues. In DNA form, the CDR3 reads TGTGCCAGCAGCCCCATTATAACCACTGAAGCTTTCTTT. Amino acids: CASSPIITTEAFF.

The CDR3 spells CASSVGFNRITDTQYF. The CDR3 region has the DNA TGTGCCAGCAGCGTAGGGTTTAATCGGATCACAGATACGCAGTATTTT. The chain couples TRBV9 to TRBJ2-3; D is uncertain. V gave up 0 bases and J gave up 2 bases, with 13 bases separating them. The CDR3 length is 16 residues. Germline values: CDR1 SGDLS, CDR2 YYNGEE. Looking up the rest from reference TRBV9 and TRBJ2-3 gives the full variable domain: DSGVTQTPKHLITATGQRVTLRCSPRSGDLSVYWYQQSLDQGLQFLIQYYNGEERAKGNILERFSAQQFPDLHSELNLSSLELGDSALYFCASSVGFNRITDTQYFGPGTRLTVL.

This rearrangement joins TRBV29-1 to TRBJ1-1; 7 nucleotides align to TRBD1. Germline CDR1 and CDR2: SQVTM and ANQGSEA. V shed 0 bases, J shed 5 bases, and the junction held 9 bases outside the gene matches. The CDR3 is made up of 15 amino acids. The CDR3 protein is CSVEERRGRLTEAFF. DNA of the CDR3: TGCAGCGTTGAAGAAAGGAGGGGGCGATTAACTGAAGCTTTCTTT.

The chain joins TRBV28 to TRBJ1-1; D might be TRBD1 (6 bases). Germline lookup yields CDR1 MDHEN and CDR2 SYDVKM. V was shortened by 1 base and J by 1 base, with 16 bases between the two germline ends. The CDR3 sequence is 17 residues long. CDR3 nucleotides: TGTGCCAGCAGTTTATCCCGCGCCCCGACAGGGAACACTGAAGCTTTCTTT. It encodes CASSLSRAPTGNTEAFF.

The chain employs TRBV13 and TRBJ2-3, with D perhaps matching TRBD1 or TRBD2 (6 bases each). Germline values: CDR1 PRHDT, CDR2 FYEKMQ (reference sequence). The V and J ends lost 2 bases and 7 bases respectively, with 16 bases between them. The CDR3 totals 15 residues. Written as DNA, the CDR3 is TGTGCCAGCAGCTTAAGGGGGGCAGGGTCATATACGCAGTATTTT. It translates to CASSLRGAGSYTQYF.

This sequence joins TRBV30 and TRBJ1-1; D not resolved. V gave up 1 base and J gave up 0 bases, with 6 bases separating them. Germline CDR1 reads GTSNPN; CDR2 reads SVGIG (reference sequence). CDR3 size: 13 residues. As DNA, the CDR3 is TGTGCCTGGAGTGGGGCTTTGAACACTGAAGCTTTCTTT. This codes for CAWSGALNTEAFF.

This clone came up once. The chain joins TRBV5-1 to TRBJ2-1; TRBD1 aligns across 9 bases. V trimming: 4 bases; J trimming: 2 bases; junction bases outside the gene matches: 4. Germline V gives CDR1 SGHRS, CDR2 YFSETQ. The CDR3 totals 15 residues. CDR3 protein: CASSPGQGPYNEQFF. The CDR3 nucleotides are TGCGCCAGCAGCCCGGGACAGGGACCCTACAATGAGCAGTTCTTC.

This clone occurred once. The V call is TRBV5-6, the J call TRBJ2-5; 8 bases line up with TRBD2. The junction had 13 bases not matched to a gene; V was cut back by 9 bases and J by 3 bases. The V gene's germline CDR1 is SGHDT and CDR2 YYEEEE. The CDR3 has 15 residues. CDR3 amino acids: CATRRGGAGEETQYF. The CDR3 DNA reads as TGTGCCACCCGGCGCGGGGGAGCGGGAGAAGAGACCCAGTACTTC.

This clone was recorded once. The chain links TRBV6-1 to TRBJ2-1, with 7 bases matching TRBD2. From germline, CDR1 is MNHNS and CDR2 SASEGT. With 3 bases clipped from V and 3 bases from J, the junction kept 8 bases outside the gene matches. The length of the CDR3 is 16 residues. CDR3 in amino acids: CASSDPAGPNYNEQFF. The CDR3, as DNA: TGTGCCAGCAGTGACCCAGCGGGACCCAACTACAATGAGCAGTTCTTC.

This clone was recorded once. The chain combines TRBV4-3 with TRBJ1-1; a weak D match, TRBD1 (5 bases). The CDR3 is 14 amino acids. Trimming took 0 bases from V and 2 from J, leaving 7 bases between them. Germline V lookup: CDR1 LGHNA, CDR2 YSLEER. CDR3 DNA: TGCGCCAGCAGCCAAGAGACAGCCAACACTGAAGCTTTCTTT. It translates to CASSQETANTEAFF.

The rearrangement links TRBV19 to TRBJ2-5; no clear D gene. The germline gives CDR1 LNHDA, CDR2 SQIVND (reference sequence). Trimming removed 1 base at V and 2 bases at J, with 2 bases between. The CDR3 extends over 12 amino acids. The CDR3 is CASSIGQETQYF. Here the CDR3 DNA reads TGTGCCAGTAGTATAGGACAAGAGACCCAGTACTTC. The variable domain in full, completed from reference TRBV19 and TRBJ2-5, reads DGGITQSPKYLFRKEGQNVTLSCEQNLNHDAMYWYRQDPGQGLRLIYYSQIVNDFQKGDIAEGYSVSREKKESFPLTVTSAQKNPTAFYLCASSIGQETQYFGPGTRLLVL.

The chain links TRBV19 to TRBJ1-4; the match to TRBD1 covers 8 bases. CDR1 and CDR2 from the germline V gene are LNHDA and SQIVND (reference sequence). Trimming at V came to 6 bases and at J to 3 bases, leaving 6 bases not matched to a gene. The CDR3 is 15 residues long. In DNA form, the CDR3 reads TGTGCCAGTAGCCCTAGACAGGGGCCTAATGAAAAACTGTTTTTT. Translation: CASSPRQGPNEKLFF.

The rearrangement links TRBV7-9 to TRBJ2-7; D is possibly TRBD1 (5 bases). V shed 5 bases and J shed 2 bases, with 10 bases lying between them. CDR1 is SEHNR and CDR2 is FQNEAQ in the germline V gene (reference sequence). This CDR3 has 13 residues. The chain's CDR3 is CASSHDSAYEQYF. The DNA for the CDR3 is TGTGCCAGCAGCCATGACAGCGCCTACGAGCAGTACTTC.

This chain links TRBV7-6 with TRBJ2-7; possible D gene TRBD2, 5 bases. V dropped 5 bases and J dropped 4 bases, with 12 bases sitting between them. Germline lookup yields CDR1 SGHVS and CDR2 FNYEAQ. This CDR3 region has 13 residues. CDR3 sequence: CASSVSRGYEQYF. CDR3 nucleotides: TGTGCCAGCAGCGTGTCCCGGGGATACGAGCAGTACTTC.

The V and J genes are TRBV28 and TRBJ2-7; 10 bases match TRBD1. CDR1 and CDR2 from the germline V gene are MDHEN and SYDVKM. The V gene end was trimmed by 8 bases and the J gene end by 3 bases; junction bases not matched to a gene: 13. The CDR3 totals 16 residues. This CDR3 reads CASLGIVGQGGYEQYF. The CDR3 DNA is TGTGCCAGCCTGGGAATCGTCGGACAGGGGGGCTACGAGCAGTACTTC.

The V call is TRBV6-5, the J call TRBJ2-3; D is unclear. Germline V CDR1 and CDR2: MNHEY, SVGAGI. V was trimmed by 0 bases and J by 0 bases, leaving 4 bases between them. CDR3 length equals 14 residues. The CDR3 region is CASSYSGSTDTQYF. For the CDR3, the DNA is TGTGCCAGCAGTTACTCTGGAAGCACAGATACGCAGTATTTT.

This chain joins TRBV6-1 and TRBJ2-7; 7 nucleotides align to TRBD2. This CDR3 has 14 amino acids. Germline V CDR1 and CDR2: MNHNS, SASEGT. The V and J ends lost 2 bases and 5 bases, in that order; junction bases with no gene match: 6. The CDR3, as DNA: TGTGCCAGCAGTGAATGGGGAGGGACGGACGAGCAGTACTTC. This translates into CASSEWGGTDEQYF.

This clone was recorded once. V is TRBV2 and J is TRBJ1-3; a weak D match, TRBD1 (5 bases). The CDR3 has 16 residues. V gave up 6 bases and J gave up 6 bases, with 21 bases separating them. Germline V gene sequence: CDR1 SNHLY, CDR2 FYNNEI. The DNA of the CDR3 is TGTGCCAGCAGGACTCAGGGCTCCCCTATAGTAAACACCATATATTTT. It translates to CASRTQGSPIVNTIYF.

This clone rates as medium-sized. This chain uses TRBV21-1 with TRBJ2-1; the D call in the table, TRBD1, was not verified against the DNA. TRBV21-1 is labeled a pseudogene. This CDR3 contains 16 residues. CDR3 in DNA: TGTGCCAGCAAGCTCGACGACAGGTCGCCTAACAATGAGCAGTTCTTC. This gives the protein CASKLDDRSPNNEQFF.